This record concerns one T cell receptor (beta chain) sequence. The antigen is not known. This related bone marrow graft donor gave peripheral blood on the day of marrow donation. The data originate from a study of T cells after posttransplantation cyclophosphamide. Study outcomes and limitations: Skin or GI-infiltrating T cells shared few TRB sequences with blood. Later blood repertoires were often dominated by clones from the donor CD8+ memory compartment. TRB clonality was highly associated with recipient CMV seropositivity and reactivation.

Some clones are missing from TCRdb's copy, which holds only in-frame ones; the method was immunoSEQ multiplex PCR. Observed in the sample are more than 9,500 clones, none of them singletons. Germline values: CDR1 LNHNV, CDR2 YYDKDF (reference sequence). Trimming took off 1 base at V and 2 bases at J, with 11 bases between the two ends. CDR3 size: 16 residues. Sequencing was carried out using PBMCs. The V call is TRBV15, the J call TRBJ2-2, with D possibly matching TRBD2 (6 bases). The receptor was isolated from a woman aged 35 to 49 in good health, CMV-negative, and a related stem cell transplant donor. CDR3 region: CATSRAGLLNTGELFF. CDR3 sequence (DNA): TGTGCCACCAGCAGAGCGGGACTCTTAAACACCGGGGAGCTGTTTTTT. The full variable domain, in which reference TRBV15 and TRBJ2-2 provide the parts outside the CDR3, is DAMVIQNPRYQVTQFGKPVTLSCSQTLNHNVMYWYQQKSSQAPKLLFHYYDKDFNNEADTPDNFQSRRPNTSFCFLDIRSPGLGDTAMYLCATSRAGLLNTGELFFGEGSRLTVL.